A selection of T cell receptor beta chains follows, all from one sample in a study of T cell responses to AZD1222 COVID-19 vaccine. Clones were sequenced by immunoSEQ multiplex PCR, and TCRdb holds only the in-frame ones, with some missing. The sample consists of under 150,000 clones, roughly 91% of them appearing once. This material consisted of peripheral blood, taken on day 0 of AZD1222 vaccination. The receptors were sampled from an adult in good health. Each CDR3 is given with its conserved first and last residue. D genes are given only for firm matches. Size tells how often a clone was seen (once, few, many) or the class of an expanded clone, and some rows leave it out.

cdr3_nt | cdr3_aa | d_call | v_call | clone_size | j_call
TGCAGCGCCCGAAAAGGGACCTCCACCGGGGAGCTGTTTTTT | CSARKGTSTGELFF | . | TRBV29-1 | . | TRBJ2-2
TGTGCCAGTAGTGTAACAGGTGGGAACACTGAAGCTTTCTTT | CASSVTGGNTEAFF | . | TRBV19 | . | TRBJ1-1
TGTGCCAGCAGCTTAGGTTGGGGTTACGAGCAGTACTTC | CASSLGWGYEQYF | . | TRBV7-8 | . | TRBJ2-7
TGTGCCAGCAGTTACTCCGGACACGGAAACGAGCAGTACTTC | CASSYSGHGNEQYF | . | TRBV6-5 | . | TRBJ2-7
TGTGCCAGCTCACCACCGGGCTTTAGCGGGACTGAAGCTTTCTTT | CASSPPGFSGTEAFF | . | TRBV18 | . | TRBJ1-1
TGTGCCAGCAGTTCAAGCGTAGGAGAGAGTTCCTACGAGCAGTACTTC | CASSSSVGESSYEQYF | . | TRBV27 | . | TRBJ2-7
TGTGCCATCAGGAGACTAGCGGGAGGACGAGAAGAGCAGTACTTC | CAIRRLAGGREEQYF | TRBD2 | TRBV10-3 | . | TRBJ2-7
TGCAGCGTTGCGTCAGGGGGCACGAACACCGGGGAGCTGTTTTTT | CSVASGGTNTGELFF | TRBD1 | TRBV29-1 | . | TRBJ2-2
TGTGCCAGCTGGCCGGGGGCTGGCCCTGAAGCTTTCTTT | CASWPGAGPEAFF | . | TRBV6-5 | . | TRBJ1-1
TGTGCCTGGAGTGCTACGGCTGGAAACACCATATATTTT | CAWSATAGNTIYF | . | TRBV30 | . | TRBJ1-3
TGTGCCAGTAGTATCAGCAATCAGCCCCAGCATTTT | CASSISNQPQHF | . | TRBV19 | . | TRBJ1-5
TGCGCCAGCAGCCAAGATTATACCGGCTTGGCCACTGAAAAACTGTTTTTT | CASSQDYTGLATEKLFF | . | TRBV4-3 | . | TRBJ1-4
TGCGCCAGCAGCCAGGAAGCGGGGGAGGGCTACGAGCAGTACTTC | CASSQEAGEGYEQYF | TRBD2 | TRBV4-1 | . | TRBJ2-7
TGTGCCAGCAGCCCGGTGCTGGACAGTGAGAACACTGAAGCTTTCTTT | CASSPVLDSENTEAFF | . | TRBV5-4 | . | TRBJ1-1
TGTGCCAGTAGTATGGTAGGACAGAGAAACACTGAAGCTTTCTTT | CASSMVGQRNTEAFF | . | TRBV19 | . | TRBJ1-1
TGCGCCAGCAGTCGGGACATTAGCAATCAGCCCCAGCATTTT | CASSRDISNQPQHF | . | TRBV4-1 | . | TRBJ1-5
TGTGCCAGCAGCTTCCCGGGACTAGCGTTCGATGAGCAGTTCTTC | CASSFPGLAFDEQFF | TRBD2 | TRBV7-9 | . | TRBJ2-1
TGTGCCAGCCGACAGGGTCGGCATTCACCCCTCCACTTT | CASRQGRHSPLHF | TRBD1 | TRBV2 | . | TRBJ1-6
TGTGCCAGCAGTCGCCGTGGAGCGGGAGTTGCAGAGACCCAGTACTTC | CASSRRGAGVAETQYF | TRBD2 | TRBV9 | . | TRBJ2-5
TGTGCCAGCAGCCAAGACCGCAACGGCCGGACTGAAGCTTTCTTT | CASSQDRNGRTEAFF | . | TRBV3-1/TRBV3-2 | . | TRBJ1-1
TGTGCCAGCAGTTACGGGGGGGCCGATGGCTACACCTTC | CASSYGGADGYTF | . | TRBV6-5 | . | TRBJ1-2
TGCGCCAGCAGTGAGTCGAAGTCATTACCCTATGGCTACACCTTC | CASSESKSLPYGYTF | . | TRBV10-2 | . | TRBJ1-2
TGTGCCAGCAGAGGGGGGGAAAAACTGTTTTTT | CASRGGEKLFF | . | TRBV7-2 | . | TRBJ1-4
TGTGCCAGCAGCCAAGATCCGGCGCTAAATACGCAGTATTTT | CASSQDPALNTQYF | . | TRBV14 | . | TRBJ2-3
TGTGCCAGCAGTTTTGGATCAAAAAACATTCAGTACTTC | CASSFGSKNIQYF | . | TRBV12-3/TRBV12-4 | . | TRBJ2-4
TGTGCTAGTGGTCCCAGCGGGGGGGAATTTATGGGGACCCAGTACTTC | CASGPSGGEFMGTQYF | TRBD2 | TRBV12-5 | . | TRBJ2-5
TGTGCCAGCCTCAGAGCGGGAGGGTCAGGAGATACGCAGTATTTT | CASLRAGGSGDTQYF | TRBD2 | TRBV6-5 | . | TRBJ2-3
TGTGCCAGCAGCTTAGTATCAGGGCAGATCGCCTACGAGCAGTACTTC | CASSLVSGQIAYEQYF | . | TRBV7-2 | . | TRBJ2-7
TGCGCCAGCAGCCAACTAGCGGGTCCTCAGGAGCAGTACTTC | CASSQLAGPQEQYF | TRBD2 | TRBV4-1 | . | TRBJ2-7
TGTGCCAGTAGGCACTCCGCAAGGCAGGGCAACAATGAGCAGTTCTTC | CASRHSARQGNNEQFF | . | TRBV19 | . | TRBJ2-1
TGTGCCAGCAGTTCCCTTCCACCGAGGGGGACTGAAGCTTTCTTT | CASSSLPPRGTEAFF | . | TRBV6-5 | medium-sized | TRBJ1-1
TGTGCCAGCAGAGACCCTGGGGCCTACAATGAGCAGTTCTTC | CASRDPGAYNEQFF | . | TRBV2 | . | TRBJ2-1
TGTGCCAGCAGGCGATTAGGGGTAGCTGAAGCTTTCTTT | CASRRLGVAEAFF | . | TRBV12-3/TRBV12-4 | . | TRBJ1-1
TGTGCCAGCAGCTTAGCTGCTGGACAGTGGGAGACCCAGTACTTC | CASSLAAGQWETQYF | . | TRBV7-6 | . | TRBJ2-5
TGTGCCAGTAGTATAAGCGGGACAGATGAGCAGTTCTTC | CASSISGTDEQFF | . | TRBV19 | . | TRBJ2-1
TGTGCCAGCAGCCCTTTAAAAATCAGAGCTAGAAACACCGGGGAGCTGTTTTTT | CASSPLKIRARNTGELFF | . | TRBV3-1/TRBV3-2 | . | TRBJ2-2
TGTGCCAGCAGTCGGACCGTTCCCGAGCAGTACTTC | CASSRTVPEQYF | . | TRBV12-3/TRBV12-4 | . | TRBJ2-7
TGCGCCAGCAGCTTCCGGGGGGATTTCTACAATGAGCAGTTCTTC | CASSFRGDFYNEQFF | TRBD2 | TRBV5-1 | once | TRBJ2-1
TGTGCCAGCAGTGCGCGGCAGGGACACGAGCAGTACTTC | CASSARQGHEQYF | . | TRBV2 | . | TRBJ2-7
TGTGCCATCAGTGAGTCGATAGGCGGCGGCTACTATGGCTACACCTTC | CAISESIGGGYYGYTF | . | TRBV10-3 | . | TRBJ1-2
TGTGCCATCAGTTCAGGGGCCGGGGAGCTGTTTTTT | CAISSGAGELFF | . | TRBV10-3 | . | TRBJ2-2
TGTGCCAGCAGCTTGTCGGACAGGGGGGCAGAGACCCAGTACTTC | CASSLSDRGAETQYF | TRBD1 | TRBV5-5 | once | TRBJ2-5
TGTGCCAGCAGACCTACCGGGACAGGGACGGAGACCCAGTACTTC | CASRPTGTGTETQYF | TRBD1 | TRBV6-2/TRBV6-3 | once | TRBJ2-5
TGCAGCGCACGGGACAACTCCTACGAGCAGTACTTC | CSARDNSYEQYF | . | TRBV29-1 | . | TRBJ2-7
TGTGCCAGCAGTGAAGTGCGGCAGGGAAACACCATATATTTT | CASSEVRQGNTIYF | . | TRBV2 | . | TRBJ1-3
TGCGCCAGCAGCTTGGTTGGTTTGTATGGATCGGAGACCCAGTACTTC | CASSLVGLYGSETQYF | . | TRBV5-1 | . | TRBJ2-5
TGTGCCAGCAGTAGTCGGGACGCGACCGACGAGCAGTACTTC | CASSSRDATDEQYF | . | TRBV27 | . | TRBJ2-7
TGTGCCAGCAGCTCAGGCCCATTAACGCAGTATTTT | CASSSGPLTQYF | . | TRBV7-9 | few | TRBJ2-3
TGTGCCAGTAGTATAGAGGGACACAACTATGGCTACACCTTC | CASSIEGHNYGYTF | . | TRBV19 | . | TRBJ1-2
TGTGCCATCAGTGAATTTTCCGGGACGGGACACTATGGCTACACCTTC | CAISEFSGTGHYGYTF | . | TRBV10-3 | . | TRBJ1-2
TGTGCCAGTAGTATAGTGGCCGATCAGCCCCAGCATTTT | CASSIVADQPQHF | . | TRBV19 | . | TRBJ1-5
TGTGCCAGCAGTCGACAGGGATCTGGCTACACCTTC | CASSRQGSGYTF | TRBD1 | TRBV28 | . | TRBJ1-2